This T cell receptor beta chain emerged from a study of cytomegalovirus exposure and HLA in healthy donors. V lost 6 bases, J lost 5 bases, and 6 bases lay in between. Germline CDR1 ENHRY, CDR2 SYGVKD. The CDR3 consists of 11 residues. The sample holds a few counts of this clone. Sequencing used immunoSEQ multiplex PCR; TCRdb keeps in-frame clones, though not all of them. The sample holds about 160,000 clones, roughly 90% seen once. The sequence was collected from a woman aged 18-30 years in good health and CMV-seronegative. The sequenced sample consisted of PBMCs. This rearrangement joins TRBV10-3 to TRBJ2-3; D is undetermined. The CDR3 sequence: CAIRREDTQYF. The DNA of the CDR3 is TGTGCCATCAGGAGAGAAGATACGCAGTATTTT.